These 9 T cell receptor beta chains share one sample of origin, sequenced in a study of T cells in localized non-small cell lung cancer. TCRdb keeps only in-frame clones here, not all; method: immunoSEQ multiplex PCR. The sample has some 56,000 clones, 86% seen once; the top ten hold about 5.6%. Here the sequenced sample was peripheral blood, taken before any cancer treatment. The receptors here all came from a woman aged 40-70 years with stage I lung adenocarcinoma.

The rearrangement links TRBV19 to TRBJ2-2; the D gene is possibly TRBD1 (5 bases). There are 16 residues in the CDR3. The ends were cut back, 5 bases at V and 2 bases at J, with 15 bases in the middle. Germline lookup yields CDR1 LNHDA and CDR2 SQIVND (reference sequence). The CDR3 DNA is TGTGCCAGTAGTTTAGTCAGGGTGACTAACACCGGGGAGCTGTTTTTT. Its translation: CASSLVRVTNTGELFF.

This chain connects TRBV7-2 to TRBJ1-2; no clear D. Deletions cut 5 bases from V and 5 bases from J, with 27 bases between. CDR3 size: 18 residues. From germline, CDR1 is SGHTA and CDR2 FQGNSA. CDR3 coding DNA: TGTGCCAGCAGCCTACCTGACGTAAGTGGGCGGAGGTCGTATGGCTACACCTTC. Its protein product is CASSLPDVSGRRSYGYTF.

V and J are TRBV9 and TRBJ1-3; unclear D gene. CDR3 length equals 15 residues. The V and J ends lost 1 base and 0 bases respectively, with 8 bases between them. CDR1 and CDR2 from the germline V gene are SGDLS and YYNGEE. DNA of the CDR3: TGTGCCAGCAGCGTATACCCCAACTCTGGAAACACCATATATTTT. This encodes CASSVYPNSGNTIYF. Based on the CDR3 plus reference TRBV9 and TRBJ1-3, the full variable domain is DSGVTQTPKHLITATGQRVTLRCSPRSGDLSVYWYQQSLDQGLQFLIQYYNGEERAKGNILERFSAQQFPDLHSELNLSSLELGDSALYFCASSVYPNSGNTIYFGEGSWLTVV.

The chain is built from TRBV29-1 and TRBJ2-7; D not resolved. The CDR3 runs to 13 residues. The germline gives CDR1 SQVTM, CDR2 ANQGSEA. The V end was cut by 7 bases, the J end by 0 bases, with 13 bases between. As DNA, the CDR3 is TGCAGCGCCTGGGCAGGTAGCTCCTACGAGCAGTACTTC. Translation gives CSAWAGSSYEQYF.

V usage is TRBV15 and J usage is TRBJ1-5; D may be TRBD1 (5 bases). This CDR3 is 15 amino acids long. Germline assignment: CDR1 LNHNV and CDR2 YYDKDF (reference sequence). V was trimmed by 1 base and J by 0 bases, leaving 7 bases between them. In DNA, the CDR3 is TGTGCCACCAGCAGAGGGACACTTAGCAATCAGCCCCAGCATTTT. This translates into CATSRGTLSNQPQHF.

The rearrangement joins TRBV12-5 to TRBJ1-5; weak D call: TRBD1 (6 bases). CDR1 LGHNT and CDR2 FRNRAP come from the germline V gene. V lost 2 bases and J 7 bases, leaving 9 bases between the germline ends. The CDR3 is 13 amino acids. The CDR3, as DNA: TGTGCTAGTGGTTTGCTACAGGGCCAGCCCCAGCATTTT. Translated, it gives CASGLLQGQPQHF.

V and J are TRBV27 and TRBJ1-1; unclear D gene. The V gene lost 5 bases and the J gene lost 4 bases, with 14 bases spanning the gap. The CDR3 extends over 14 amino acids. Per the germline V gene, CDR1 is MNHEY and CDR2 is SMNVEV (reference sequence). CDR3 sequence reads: CASSQFRGGTEAFF. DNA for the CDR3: TGTGCCAGCAGTCAATTTAGAGGTGGCACTGAAGCTTTCTTT.

The CDR3 is CASRGSGNTIYF. In nucleotides, the CDR3 is TGTGCCAGCAGGGGCTCCGGAAACACCATATATTTT. This chain connects TRBV6-5 to TRBJ1-3, with D uncertain. Per germline, CDR1 MNHEY and CDR2 SVGAGI. CDR3 length: 12 residues. V was pared by 6 bases and J by 4 bases, with 7 bases between.

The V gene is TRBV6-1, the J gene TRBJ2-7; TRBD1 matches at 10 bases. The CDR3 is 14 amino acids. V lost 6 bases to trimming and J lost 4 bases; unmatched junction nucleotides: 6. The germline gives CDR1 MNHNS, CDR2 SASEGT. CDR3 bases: TGTGCCAGCAGCCACCGGGACAGGGGTTACGAGCAGTACTTC. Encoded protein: CASSHRDRGYEQYF.